Listed here are 14 T cell receptor beta chains from one sample, sequenced in a study of T cell responses to AZD1222 COVID-19 vaccine. Assay: immunoSEQ multiplex PCR; the TCRdb copy retains only in-frame clones and omits some. The table has some 90,000 clones, about nine tenths seen once. The input for sequencing was peripheral blood, taken on day 0 of AZD1222 vaccination. These receptors were collected from an adult in good health.

This chain links TRBV30 with TRBJ1-2; TRBD1 aligns across 7 bases. With V trimmed by 8 bases and J by 4 bases, 4 bases remained unmatched. This CDR3 region has 11 residues. CDR1 and CDR2 from the germline V gene are GTSNPN and SVGIG (reference sequence). The CDR3 reads CAGQASYGYTF. CDR3 nucleotides: TGTGCCGGACAGGCTAGCTATGGCTACACCTTC.

The gene calls are TRBV19 and TRBJ1-1; D not resolved. The CDR3 loop spans 16 amino acids. V was shortened by 7 bases and J by 7 bases, with 25 bases between the two germline ends. Germline V gene data show CDR1 as LNHDA and CDR2 as SQIVND (reference sequence). In DNA, the CDR3 is TGTGCCAGTACCGTTAGGAAGACACTCAGTCCTGATGAAGCTTTCTTT. It translates to CASTVRKTLSPDEAFF.

This clone has more than one count but fewer than ten. This rearrangement joins TRBV19 to TRBJ1-5; D is perhaps TRBD1 (5 bases). This CDR3 comprises 15 residues. V shed 4 bases and J shed 0 bases, with 10 bases lying between them. Germline loops: CDR1 LNHDA, CDR2 SQIVND (reference sequence). The CDR3: CASSNWGYSNQPQHF. For the CDR3, the DNA is TGTGCCAGTAGTAATTGGGGCTATAGCAATCAGCCCCAGCATTTT.

The CDR3 nucleotides read TGTGCCAGCAGCTTAGGGGGGCCGGAGACCCAGTACTTC. Translating it yields CASSLGGPETQYF. The rearrangement joins TRBV7-3 to TRBJ2-5; D may be TRBD1 or TRBD2 (6 bases each). Germline V gives CDR1 SGHTA, CDR2 FQGTGA. The germline V and J ends were trimmed by 2 bases and 5 bases, with 9 bases remaining between them. The CDR3 contains 13 residues.

V gene TRBV7-8 combines with J gene TRBJ2-5; D unresolved. This CDR3 has 11 amino acids. Germline V gives CDR1 SGHVS, CDR2 FQNEAQ. V lost 4 bases and J lost 5, with 5 bases in between. DNA of the CDR3: TGTGCCAGCAGCTCACGGGAGACCCAGTACTTC. Protein: CASSSRETQYF.

The rearrangement joins TRBV19 to TRBJ2-5; TRBD1 aligns across 9 bases. J lost 2 bases, V lost 4 bases, and 8 bases had no gene match. The germline CDR1 and CDR2 sequences are LNHDA and SQIVND (reference sequence). This CDR3 spans 16 amino acids. The CDR3 region is CASSTGTGIPQETQYF. CDR3 bases: TGTGCCAGTAGTACTGGGACAGGGATTCCACAAGAGACCCAGTACTTC. Drawing the rest from reference TRBV19 and TRBJ2-5, the complete variable domain is DGGITQSPKYLFRKEGQNVTLSCEQNLNHDAMYWYRQDPGQGLRLIYYSQIVNDFQKGDIAEGYSVSREKKESFPLTVTSAQKNPTAFYLCASSTGTGIPQETQYFGPGTRLLVL.

CDR3 loop: CASSFLRQGVYYGYTF. In nucleotides, the CDR3 is TGTGCCAGCAGTTTCTTAAGACAGGGGGTGTACTATGGCTACACCTTC. The chain combines TRBV27 with TRBJ1-2, with 9 bases fitting TRBD1. This CDR3 has 16 amino acids. V was clipped by 3 bases and J by 3 bases; unmatched bases: 8. Germline values: CDR1 MNHEY, CDR2 SMNVEV (reference sequence).

This clone was seen only once. This chain links TRBV7-6 with TRBJ2-3; D possibly corresponds to TRBD1 (6 bases). CDR3 length: 16 residues. The germline V gene encodes CDR1 SGHVS and CDR2 FNYEAQ. V lost 4 bases to trimming and J lost 1 base, with 15 bases between them. CDR3 in DNA: TGTGCCAGCAGCTCCAGAATTCGACAGGGCACAGATACGCAGTATTTT. Amino acid sequence: CASSSRIRQGTDTQYF.

In this sample, this clone turned up once. The chain has TRBV11-3 and TRBJ2-1; 8 nucleotides align to TRBD1. The CDR3 spans 15 residues. The ends lost 5 bases at V and 3 bases at J; junction bases unmatched: 6. Germline CDR1 SGHNT, CDR2 YENEEA. DNA for the CDR3: TGTGCCAGCAGCCCCCGGACAGGGAGCTACAATGAGCAGTTCTTC. It translates to CASSPRTGSYNEQFF.

The gene calls are TRBV11-3 and TRBJ1-1; maybe TRBD1 (6 bases). The germline V gene has CDR1 SGHNT and CDR2 YENEEA. V was trimmed by 1 base and J by 8 bases, leaving 11 bases between them. The CDR3 is 13 residues long. The CDR3 region is CASSLADGQEAFF. The CDR3 nucleotides read TGTGCCAGCAGCTTAGCCGACGGACAGGAAGCTTTCTTT.

V usage is TRBV7-2 and J usage is TRBJ2-7; D not certain. This CDR3 is built from 13 residues. From germline, CDR1 is SGHTA and CDR2 FQGNSA. Between the trimmed V and J ends, which lost 0 bases and 5 bases, there was a span of 8 bases. CDR3 region: CASSLARLNEQYF. CDR3 in DNA: TGTGCCAGCAGCTTAGCGAGGCTGAACGAGCAGTACTTC.

This clone appeared a single time. This rearrangement joins TRBV24-1 to TRBJ2-3, with 8 bases aligning to TRBD2. Germline CDR1 reads KGHDR; CDR2 reads SFDVKD. This CDR3 is built from 15 residues. Losses at the gene ends were 10 bases for V and 0 bases for J; bases not matched to a gene: 8. CDR3 amino acids: CATSTSGDSTDTQYF. The CDR3 nucleotides read TGTGCCACATCTACTAGCGGAGATAGCACAGATACGCAGTATTTT.

The chain carries TRBV6-5 and TRBJ2-7; the match to TRBD2 covers 7 bases. With V trimmed by 6 bases and J by 1 base, 3 bases remained unmatched. Germline assignment: CDR1 MNHEY and CDR2 SVGAGI. The length of the CDR3 is 13 residues. The CDR3 nucleotides read TGTGCCAGCAGCCGGGACTATTCCTACGAGCAGTACTTC. Translated: CASSRDYSYEQYF.

The chain couples TRBV7-9 to TRBJ2-1, with 8 bases lining up with TRBD1. Trimming cost V 5 bases and J 5 bases; bases outside gene matches: 8. The CDR3 has 15 amino acids. The germline V gene has CDR1 SEHNR and CDR2 FQNEAQ (reference sequence). CDR3 in amino acids: CASSHGQGENNEQFF. The DNA for the CDR3 is TGTGCCAGCAGCCACGGACAGGGCGAGAACAATGAGCAGTTCTTC.